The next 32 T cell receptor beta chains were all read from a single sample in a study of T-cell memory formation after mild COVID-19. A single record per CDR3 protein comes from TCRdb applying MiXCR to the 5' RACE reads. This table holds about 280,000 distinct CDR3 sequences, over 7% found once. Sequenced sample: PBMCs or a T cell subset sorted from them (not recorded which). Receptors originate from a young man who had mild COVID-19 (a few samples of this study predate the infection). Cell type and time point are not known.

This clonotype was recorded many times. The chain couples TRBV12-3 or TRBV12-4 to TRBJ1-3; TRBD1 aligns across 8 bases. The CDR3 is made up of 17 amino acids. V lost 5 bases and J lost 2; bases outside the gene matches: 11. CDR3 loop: CASSTGQGPYAGNTIYF. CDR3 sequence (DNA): TGTGCCAGCAGTACCGGACAGGGCCCGTACGCTGGAAACACCATATATTTT.

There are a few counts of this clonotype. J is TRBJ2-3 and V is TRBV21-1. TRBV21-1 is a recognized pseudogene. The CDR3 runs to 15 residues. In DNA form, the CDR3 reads TGTGCCAGCAGCAAATCGGTGTCGAGCACAGATACGCAGTATTTT. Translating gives CASSKSVSSTDTQYF.

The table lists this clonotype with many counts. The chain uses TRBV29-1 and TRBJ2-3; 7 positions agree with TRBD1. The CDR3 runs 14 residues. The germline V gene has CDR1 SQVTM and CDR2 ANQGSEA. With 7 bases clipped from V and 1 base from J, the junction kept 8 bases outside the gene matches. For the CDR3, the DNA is TGCAGCGCTAGTTTAGGGGGCGGCACAGATACGCAGTATTTT. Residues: CSASLGGGTDTQYF.

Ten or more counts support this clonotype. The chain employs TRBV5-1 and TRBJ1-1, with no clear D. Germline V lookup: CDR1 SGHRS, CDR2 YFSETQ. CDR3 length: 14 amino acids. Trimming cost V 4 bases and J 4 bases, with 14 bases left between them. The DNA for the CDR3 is TGCGCCAGCAGCAAGGAGGGAGGAAGCACTGAAGCTTTCTTT. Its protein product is CASSKEGGSTEAFF.

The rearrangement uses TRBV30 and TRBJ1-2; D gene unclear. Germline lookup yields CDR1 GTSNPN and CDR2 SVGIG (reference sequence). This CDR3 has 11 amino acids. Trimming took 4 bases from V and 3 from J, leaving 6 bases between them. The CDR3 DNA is TGTGCCTGGACAGGCGACTATGGCTACACCTTC. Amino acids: CAWTGDYGYTF.

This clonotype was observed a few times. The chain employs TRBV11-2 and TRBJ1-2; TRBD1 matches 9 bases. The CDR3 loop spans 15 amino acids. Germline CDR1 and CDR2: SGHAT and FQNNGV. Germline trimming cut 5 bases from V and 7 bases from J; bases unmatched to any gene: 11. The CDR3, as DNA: TGTGCCAGCAGCACCCCGGGACAGGGTGCTAGTGGCTACACCTTC. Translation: CASSTPGQGASGYTF.

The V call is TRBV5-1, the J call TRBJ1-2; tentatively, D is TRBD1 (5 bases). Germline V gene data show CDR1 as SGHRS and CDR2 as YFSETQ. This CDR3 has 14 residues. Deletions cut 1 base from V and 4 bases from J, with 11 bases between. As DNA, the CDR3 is TGCGCCAGCAGCTTGATTCCAGGGACCTATGGCTACACCTTC. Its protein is CASSLIPGTYGYTF.

For the CDR3, the DNA is TGTGCCAGCAGCCGCTGGACTAGCGGGGGAATCCAAGAGACCCAGTACTTC. Amino acid sequence: CASSRWTSGGIQETQYF. The gene calls are TRBV7-2 and TRBJ2-5; 13 bases agree with TRBD2. Trimming cost V 5 bases and J 1 base; bases outside gene matches: 7. The CDR3 sequence is 17 residues long. CDR1 is SGHTA, CDR2 FQGNSA, per germline.

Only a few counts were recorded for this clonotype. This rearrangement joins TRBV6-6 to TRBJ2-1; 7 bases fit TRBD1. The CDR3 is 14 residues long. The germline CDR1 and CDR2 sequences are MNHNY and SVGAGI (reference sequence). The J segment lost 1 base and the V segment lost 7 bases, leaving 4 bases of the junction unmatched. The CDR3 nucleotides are TGTGCCAGCAACGACAGGGCATCCTACAATGAGCAGTTCTTC. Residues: CASNDRASYNEQFF.

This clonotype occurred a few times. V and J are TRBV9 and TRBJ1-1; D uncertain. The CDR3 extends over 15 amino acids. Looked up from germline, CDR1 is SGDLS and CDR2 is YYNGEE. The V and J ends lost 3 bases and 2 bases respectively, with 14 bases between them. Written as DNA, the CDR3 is TGTGCCAGCAGCGCCCGACGGACGGGAAACACTGAAGCTTTCTTT. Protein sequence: CASSARRTGNTEAFF.

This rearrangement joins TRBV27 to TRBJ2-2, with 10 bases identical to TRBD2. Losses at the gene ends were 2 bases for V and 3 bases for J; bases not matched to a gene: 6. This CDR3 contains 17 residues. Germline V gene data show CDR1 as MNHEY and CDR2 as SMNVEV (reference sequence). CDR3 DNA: TGTGCCAGCAGTTTACAGCGGGGGGGCACGGACACCGGGGAGCTGTTTTTT. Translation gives CASSLQRGGTDTGELFF.

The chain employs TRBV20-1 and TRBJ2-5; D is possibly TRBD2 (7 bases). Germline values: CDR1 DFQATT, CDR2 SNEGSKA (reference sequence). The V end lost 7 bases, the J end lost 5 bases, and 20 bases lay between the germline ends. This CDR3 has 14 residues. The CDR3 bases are TGCAGTGTCCTCTTAGGGGGGGCAGGGGAGACCCAGTACTTC. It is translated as CSVLLGGAGETQYF.

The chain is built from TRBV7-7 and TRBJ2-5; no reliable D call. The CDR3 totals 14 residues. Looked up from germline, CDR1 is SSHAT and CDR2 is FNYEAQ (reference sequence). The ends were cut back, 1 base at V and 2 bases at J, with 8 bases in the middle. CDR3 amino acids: CASSLGGKQETQYF. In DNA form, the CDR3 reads TGTGCCAGCAGCTTAGGTGGCAAACAAGAGACCCAGTACTTC.

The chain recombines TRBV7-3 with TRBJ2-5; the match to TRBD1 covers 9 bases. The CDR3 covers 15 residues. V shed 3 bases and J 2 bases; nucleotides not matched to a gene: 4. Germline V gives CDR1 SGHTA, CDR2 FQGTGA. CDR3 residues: CASSLGQGGQETQYF. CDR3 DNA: TGTGCCAGCAGCTTGGGACAGGGAGGACAAGAGACCCAGTACTTC.

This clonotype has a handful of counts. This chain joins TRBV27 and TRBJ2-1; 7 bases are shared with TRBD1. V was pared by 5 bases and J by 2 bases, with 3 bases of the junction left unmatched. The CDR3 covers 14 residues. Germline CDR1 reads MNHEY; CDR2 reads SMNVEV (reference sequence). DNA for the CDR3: TGTGCCAGCAGTAGGGGACAGACCTACAATGAGCAGTTCTTC. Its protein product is CASSRGQTYNEQFF.

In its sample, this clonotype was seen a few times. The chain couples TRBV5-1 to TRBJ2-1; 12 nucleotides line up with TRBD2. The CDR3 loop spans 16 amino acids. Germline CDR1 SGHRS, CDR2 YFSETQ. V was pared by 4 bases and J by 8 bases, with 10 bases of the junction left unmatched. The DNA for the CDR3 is TGCGCCAGCAGCACTCTGTTACTAGCGGGGGGTGATGAGCAGTTCTTC. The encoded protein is CASSTLLLAGGDEQFF.

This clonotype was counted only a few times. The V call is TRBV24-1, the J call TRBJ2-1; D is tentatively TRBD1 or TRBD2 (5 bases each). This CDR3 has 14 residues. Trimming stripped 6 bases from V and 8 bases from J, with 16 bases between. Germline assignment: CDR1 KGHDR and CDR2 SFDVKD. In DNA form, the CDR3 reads TGTGCCACCAGTAGGAGCAGGGACCACGATGAGCAGTTCTTC. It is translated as CATSRSRDHDEQFF.

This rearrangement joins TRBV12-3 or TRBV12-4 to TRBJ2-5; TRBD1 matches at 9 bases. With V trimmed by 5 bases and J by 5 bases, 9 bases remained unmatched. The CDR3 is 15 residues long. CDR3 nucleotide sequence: TGTGCCAGCAGTACCGGACAGGGGAACGGGGAGACCCAGTACTTC. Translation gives CASSTGQGNGETQYF.

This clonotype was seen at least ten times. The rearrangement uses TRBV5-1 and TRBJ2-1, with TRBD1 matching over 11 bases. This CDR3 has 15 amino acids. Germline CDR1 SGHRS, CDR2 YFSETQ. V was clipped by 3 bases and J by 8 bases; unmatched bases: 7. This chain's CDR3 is CASSWGTGGFDEQFF. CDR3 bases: TGCGCCAGCAGCTGGGGGACAGGGGGTTTCGATGAGCAGTTCTTC.

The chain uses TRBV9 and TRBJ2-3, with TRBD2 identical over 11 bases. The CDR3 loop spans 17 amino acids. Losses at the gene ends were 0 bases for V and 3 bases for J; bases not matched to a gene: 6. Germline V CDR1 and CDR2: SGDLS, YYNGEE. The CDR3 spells CASSVGGSGGATDTQYF. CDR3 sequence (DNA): TGTGCCAGCAGCGTAGGGGGTAGCGGGGGGGCAACAGATACGCAGTATTTT.

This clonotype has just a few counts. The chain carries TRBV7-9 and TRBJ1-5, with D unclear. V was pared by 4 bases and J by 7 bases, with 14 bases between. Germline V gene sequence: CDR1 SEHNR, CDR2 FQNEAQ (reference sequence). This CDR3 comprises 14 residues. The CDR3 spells CASSSGYQSQPQHF. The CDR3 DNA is TGTGCCAGCAGCTCGGGATATCAGAGCCAGCCCCAGCATTTT.

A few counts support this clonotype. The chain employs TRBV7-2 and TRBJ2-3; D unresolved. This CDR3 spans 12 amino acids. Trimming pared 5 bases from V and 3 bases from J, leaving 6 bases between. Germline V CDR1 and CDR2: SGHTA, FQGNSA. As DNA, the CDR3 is TGTGCCAGCAGCGAGCCGACAGATACGCAGTATTTT. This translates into CASSEPTDTQYF.

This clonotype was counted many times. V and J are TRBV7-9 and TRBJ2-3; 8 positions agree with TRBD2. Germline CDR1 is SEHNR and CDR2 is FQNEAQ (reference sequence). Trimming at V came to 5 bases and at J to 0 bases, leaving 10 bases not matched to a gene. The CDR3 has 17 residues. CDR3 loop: CASSPTRGGMSTDTQYF. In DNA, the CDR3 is TGTGCCAGCAGCCCCACACGGGGGGGCATGAGCACAGATACGCAGTATTTT.

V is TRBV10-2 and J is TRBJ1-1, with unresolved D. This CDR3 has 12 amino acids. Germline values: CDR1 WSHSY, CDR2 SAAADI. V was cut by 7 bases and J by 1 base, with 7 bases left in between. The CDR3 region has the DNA TGCGCCAGCACCTCGGGGAACACTGAAGCTTTCTTT. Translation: CASTSGNTEAFF.

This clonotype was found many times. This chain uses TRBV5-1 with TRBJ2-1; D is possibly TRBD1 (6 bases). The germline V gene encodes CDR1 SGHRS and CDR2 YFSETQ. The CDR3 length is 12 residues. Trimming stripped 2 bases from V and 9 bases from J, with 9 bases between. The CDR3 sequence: CASSFRGSEQFF. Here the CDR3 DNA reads TGCGCCAGCAGCTTCAGGGGCTCTGAGCAGTTCTTC.

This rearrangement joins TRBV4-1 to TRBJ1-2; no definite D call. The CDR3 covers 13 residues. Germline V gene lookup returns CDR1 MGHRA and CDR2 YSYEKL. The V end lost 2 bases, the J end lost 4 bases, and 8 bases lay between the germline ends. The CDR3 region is CASSQTRGYGYTF. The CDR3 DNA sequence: TGCGCCAGCAGCCAAACCCGGGGCTATGGCTACACCTTC.

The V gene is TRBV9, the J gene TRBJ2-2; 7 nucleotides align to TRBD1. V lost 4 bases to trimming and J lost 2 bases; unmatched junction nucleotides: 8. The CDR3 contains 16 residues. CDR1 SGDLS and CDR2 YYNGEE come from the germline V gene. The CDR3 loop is CASSNHRDRNTGELFF. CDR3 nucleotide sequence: TGTGCCAGCAGCAACCACCGGGACAGAAACACCGGGGAGCTGTTTTTT.

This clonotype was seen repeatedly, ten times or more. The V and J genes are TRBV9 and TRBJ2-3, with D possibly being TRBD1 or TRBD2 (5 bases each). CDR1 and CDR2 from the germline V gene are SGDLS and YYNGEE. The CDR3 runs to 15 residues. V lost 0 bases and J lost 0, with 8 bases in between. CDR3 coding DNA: TGTGCCAGCAGCGTAGGAGGGGCTAGCACAGATACGCAGTATTTT. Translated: CASSVGGASTDTQYF.

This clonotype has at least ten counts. This chain's CDR3 is CASSGRGARTYEQYV. The CDR3 nucleotides are TGTGCCAGCAGTGGAAGGGGGGCCCGTACCTACGAGCAGTACGTC. The chain combines TRBV6-2 or TRBV6-3 with TRBJ2-7; D tentatively reads TRBD1 or TRBD2 (6 bases each). The length of the CDR3 is 15 residues. CDR1 is MNHEY and CDR2 is SVGEGT in the germline V gene. Trimming pared 5 bases from V and 2 bases from J, leaving 16 bases between.

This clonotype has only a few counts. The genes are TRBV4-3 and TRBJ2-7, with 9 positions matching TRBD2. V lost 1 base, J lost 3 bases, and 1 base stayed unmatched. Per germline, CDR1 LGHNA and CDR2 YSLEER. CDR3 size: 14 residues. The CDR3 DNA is TGCGCCAGCAGCCAAGGGCGGGAGGGCTACGAGCAGTACTTC. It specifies CASSQGREGYEQYF.

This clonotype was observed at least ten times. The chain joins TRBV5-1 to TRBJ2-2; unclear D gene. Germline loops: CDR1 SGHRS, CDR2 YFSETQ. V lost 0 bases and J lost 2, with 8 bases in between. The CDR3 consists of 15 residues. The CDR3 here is CASSLALANTGELFF. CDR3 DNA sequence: TGCGCCAGCAGCTTGGCCTTGGCCAACACCGGGGAGCTGTTTTTT.

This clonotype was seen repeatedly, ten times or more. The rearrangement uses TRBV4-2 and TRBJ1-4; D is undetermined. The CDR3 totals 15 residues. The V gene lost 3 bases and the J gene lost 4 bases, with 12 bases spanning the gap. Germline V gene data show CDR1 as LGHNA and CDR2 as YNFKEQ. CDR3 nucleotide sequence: TGTGCCAGCAGCCATGATCTTAGTGATAATGAAAAACTGTTTTTT. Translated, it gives CASSHDLSDNEKLFF.